This T cell receptor beta chain was recovered during a study of T cell responses to AZD1222 COVID-19 vaccine. The ends lost 4 bases at V and 4 bases at J; junction bases unmatched: 18. This CDR3 has 18 residues. Germline V gene lookup returns CDR1 SGHAT and CDR2 FQNNGV. Points from the study as a whole: Baseline seropositives among AZD1222 recipients totaled only 6 or 7. Vaccination with two AZD1222 doses was followed by a rise in Spike-specific TCR breadth and depth. Spike was spanned by vaccine-associated CD4 TCRs, which were dominant at 160-218 and 743-854.

Sequencing was performed with immunoSEQ multiplex PCR; in TCRdb, only in-frame clones are kept and a portion is missing. This sample has 140,000 to 150,000 clones, with approximately 85% found just once. To note about this clone: Its specificity is unknown.

The TCR originated in an adult in good health. This chain connects TRBV11-2 to TRBJ1-2; 7 nucleotides agree with TRBD1. The starting material was peripheral blood, obtained on day 0 of AZD1222 vaccination. CDR3 sequence reads: CASSSLRDRTRLGYGYTF. In DNA, the CDR3 is TGTGCCAGCAGCTCGCTCCGGGACAGAACCCGTCTAGGCTATGGCTACACCTTC.